Listed here is a single T cell receptor (beta chain). Germline V lookup: CDR1 SEHNR, CDR2 FQNEAQ (reference sequence). The V and J ends lost 5 bases and 6 bases, in that order; junction bases with no gene match: 5. This CDR3 is built from 14 residues. Original processing notes: Estimation of nucleated cell counts relied on the amplification of reference gene primers. This table comes from immunoSEQ multiplex PCR, and its TCRdb copy is limited to in-frame clones, with some not included. Clone size and V and J calls were adopted from that table, with D and trimming inferred from the DNA. This table has under 250,000 clones, less than 90% appearing once. This sample was included in a study of blood T cell repertoires in COVID-19. Study as a whole: Specimens from acute and convalescent COVID-19 originated in the United States, Italy and Spain. T cells, B-cell-depleted T cells, or PBMCs provided the cDNA or gDNA that served as material.

Sequenced: peripheral blood. The chain uses TRBV7-9 and TRBJ1-4; 8 bases match TRBD1. This TCR was recovered from a woman in her 70s with active or convalescent COVID-19. The chain's CDR3 is CASSLQGDDEKLFF. CDR3 sequence (DNA): TGTGCCAGCAGCCTACAGGGGGATGATGAAAAACTGTTTTTT.